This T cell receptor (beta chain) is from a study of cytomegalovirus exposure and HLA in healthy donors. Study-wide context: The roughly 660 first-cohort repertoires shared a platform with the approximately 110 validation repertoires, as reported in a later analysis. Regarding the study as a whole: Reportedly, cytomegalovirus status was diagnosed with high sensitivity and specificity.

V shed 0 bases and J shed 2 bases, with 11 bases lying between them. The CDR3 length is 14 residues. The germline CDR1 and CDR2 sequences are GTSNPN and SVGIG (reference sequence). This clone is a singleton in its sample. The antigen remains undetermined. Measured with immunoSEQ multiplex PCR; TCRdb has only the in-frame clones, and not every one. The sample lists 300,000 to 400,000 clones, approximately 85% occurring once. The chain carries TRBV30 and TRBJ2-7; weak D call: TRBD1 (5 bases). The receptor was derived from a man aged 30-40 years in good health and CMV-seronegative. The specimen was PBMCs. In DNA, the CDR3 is TGTGCCTGGAGTGTAGGAACAGGCCCCTACGAGCAGTACTTC. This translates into CAWSVGTGPYEQYF.